A few counts support the clone carrying this TCR beta chain. Its antigen is still unknown. This sample is drawn from a study of T-cell reconstitution after alpha-beta-depleted transplantation in children. Study-wide results and limits: Expanded graft clones, several hundred of them, were reportedly the source of alpha-beta T cells about two months after transplant. Most T-cell counts and diversity one year after the transplant came from T cells that were newly produced. Surviving recipient T cells and intrathymic progenitors accounted for some patients' high TCRbeta diversity at day 60.

Germline lookup yields CDR1 MNHEY and CDR2 SVGAGI. This CDR3 contains 15 residues. The trim removed 0 bases at V and 6 bases at J, leaving 6 bases unmatched. During its preparation, the TCRbeta library received unique molecular identifiers. TCRdb reanalysed the PCR reads using MiXCR and keeps one entry per CDR3 protein. The sample has approximately 1,000,000 distinct CDR3 sequences; about 31% are singletons. Sample: PBMCs, mostly from graft donor cells, taken 360 days after TCRalphabeta/CD19-depleted stem cell transplant. The chain joins TRBV6-5 to TRBJ1-1; 8 bases line up with TRBD1. The clonotype comes from a boy under three years old who had a stem cell transplant for SCID, so the T cells may come from the graft donor. The CDR3 loop is CASSYSRTGKPEAFF. For the CDR3, the DNA is TGTGCCAGCAGTTACTCGAGGACAGGGAAGCCTGAAGCTTTCTTT.